Listed below are T cell receptor beta chains from one sample, sequenced in a study of cytomegalovirus exposure and HLA in healthy donors. Some clones are missing from TCRdb's copy, which holds only in-frame ones; the method was immunoSEQ multiplex PCR. The sample holds about 54,000 clones. Sequencing used PBMCs. Every receptor here comes from a woman aged 35 to 49 in good health and CMV-seronegative. Both conserved end residues are part of each CDR3. D genes are given only for firm matches.

>TRBV13|TRBJ2-1|17|-
TGTGCCAGCAGCCGACAGGGAGGAATAAAGTGGTACAATGAGCAGTTCTTC
CASSRQGGIKWYNEQFF
>TRBV28|TRBJ2-5|13|-
TGTGCCAGCAGTCTAATCGGGGAAGAGACCCAGTACTTC
CASSLIGEETQYF
>TRBV5-1|TRBJ2-1|13|-
TGCGCCAGCAGCAACCAAGAGTACAATGAGCAGTTCTTC
CASSNQEYNEQFF
>TRBV6-5|TRBJ1-2|15|-
TGTGCCAGCAGTTACTCGATAGCAGGGGACGGCGGCTACACCTTC
CASSYSIAGDGGYTF
>TRBV2|TRBJ2-1|12|-
TGTGCCAGCACAGGGCCTTACAATGAGCAGTTCTTC
CASTGPYNEQFF
>TRBV19|TRBJ2-3|15|TRBD2
TGTGCCAGTAGTATAGACATTGGCGGGGGGGATACGCAGTATTTT
CASSIDIGGGDTQYF
>TRBV7-8|TRBJ2-7|15|-
TGTGCCAGCAGCTTAGATCTTATCCCCCGGACTTCGCAGTACTTC
CASSLDLIPRTSQYF
>TRBV7-8|TRBJ1-2|14|-
TGTGCCAGCAGCCCTGGTCAAGGGGACTATGGCTACACCTTC
CASSPGQGDYGYTF
>TRBV5-5|TRBJ1-1|13|-
TGTGCCAGCAGCACGGGACATTACACTGAAGCTTTCTTT
CASSTGHYTEAFF
>TRBV10-3|TRBJ2-2|14|-
TGTGCCATCAGTGAGTCACAGGGAATCGGGGAGCTGTTTTTT
CAISESQGIGELFF
>TRBV18|TRBJ2-3|15|-
TGTGCCAGCTCACCAGTCCTAGAGAGTACAGATACGCAGTATTTT
CASSPVLESTDTQYF